This T cell receptor (beta chain) comes out of a study of cytomegalovirus exposure and HLA in healthy donors (dated by TCRdb to 2015 to 2018). Regarding the complete study: In an earlier analysis of fewer than 750 of the donors, 276 Gb of sequence data and approximately 120 million unique TCR beta sequences from roughly 190 million T cells were reported. Roughly 300 gigabases of sequencing data and 78 million or so unique TCR sequences were included in an early release covering 550 to 800 HLA-typed donors. Among the roughly 390 genotyped donors, 81% belonged to the genetic ancestry cluster associated with self-reported Caucasian donors. The study was designed to test whether signatures of past pathogen exposure could be identified by cataloging public T cell receptors. Using immunosequencing, the study profiled T cell repertoires from 550 to 750 subjects and related those repertoires to cytomegalovirus serostatus. Along with the approximately 700-subject first cohort, a separate validation cohort of over 90 different subjects was used. The study combined high-throughput TCR immunosequencing, statistical association of individual TCRs with disease status, and machine learning to predict cytomegalovirus infection status. To study patterns of TCR occurrence, a later analysis re-analyzed previously published TCR beta repertoires from 500 to 850 donors and added high-resolution HLA genotyping. The later analysis used no new phenotypic data to find candidate immune exposures, relying instead on TCR beta sequences and their occurrence across donors. An earlier analysis of 450 to 750 of the donors used high-throughput TCR beta sequencing to judge whether each TCR beta V gene segment behaved as functional or pseudogenic. Donor age, sex, ethnicity and CMV serostatus were compiled together with the repertoire data. A later genetic analysis used genome-wide SNP genotypes for about 55% of the 666 donors, treating that subset as a discovery cohort. All discovery cohort repertoires had been generated on a single sequencing platform. Class I and class II HLA loci were covered by the typing at four-digit resolution. The number of typed donors differed by locus: roughly 629-640 for A, B, C, DRB1 and DQB1; about 520 for DQA1; fewer than 610 for DPA1; and some 430 for DPB1. Several DR-DQ haplotypes were treated as single units for association and clustering because of strong linkage in the cohort. Among about 400 genotyped donors of the cohort, an average of around 250,000 unique TCR beta nucleotide sequences was sequenced per donor, of which roughly 18% were non-productive. Beyond this particular receptor, the publication reports: In a later analysis, several top co-occurrence clusters were reported to appear linked to parvovirus B19, influenza, CMV and Epstein-Barr virus. Three of the identified cytomegalovirus-associated TCR beta chains were confirmed in vitro to be specific for cytomegalovirus antigens. Assigning TCR associations to individual alleles was difficult when HLA alleles, especially DR and DQ, strongly co-occurred. The authors suggested that the approach could potentially be generalized to other disease states and immunological phenotypes. The presence/absence analyses assumed that sequencing depth was roughly uniform across donors, and that assumption may not be true. Most TCR sequences were seen in very few donors, while some public TCRs were found in many individuals. Some IMGT-functional V segments, including TRBV6-2 and TRBV6-3, could not be distinguished by the 87-base-pair reads and were therefore excluded. This cohort had only TCR beta chains sequenced, and the lack of alpha or paired-chain data limited which features could be detected. The earlier analysis of approximately 540 of the donors excluded some 16 rarely observed V segments, including chromosome 9 orphons, because counts were too low. A later genetic analysis reported fewer N-insertions in productive TCRs among donors in an Asian-associated ancestry cluster than the approximately 670-donor mean. HLA typing was unavailable for some donors at each locus, so association tests used only the typed subset. Broadly in line with IMGT annotations, most TCR beta V segments showed up in productive rearrangements about 87% or about 30% of the time in an earlier analysis of several hundred of the donors. Specific HLA alleles were associated with 16,951 TCR beta sequences at a false discovery rate of 0.05 in a later analysis. Cytomegalovirus status was reported to be diagnosed by the classifier with high specificity and sensitivity in both the original and validation cohorts. A later genetic analysis associated a missense DCLRE1C variant with V-gene and J-gene trimming of TCR beta chains, and an independent cohort replicated the association. A total of about 150 TCR beta chains were listed by the study as associated with cytomegalovirus. Linkage disequilibrium might explain the correlated functional status among segregating V segments, but an unknown experimental factor could not be excluded. A cluster of highly shared sequence variants was judged likely to be a technical artifact of the sequencing pipeline. In a later analysis, the rate of TCR association differed among HLA loci, with DRB1 alleles having the most associated TCRs and HLA-C alleles having the fewest. A later analysis found that most CMV-associated TCR beta chains appeared HLA-restricted, with HLA associations seemingly driven largely by CMV exposure. A later analysis found that HLA-associated TCR beta chains were more clonally expanded and had lower generation probabilities than equally common non-associated chains. A further reported finding was that TCR beta sequences accurately predicted the HLA-A and HLA-B alleles for most subjects in the first cohort. Immune exposure information for the cohort was limited to CMV serostatus.

Receptors were amplified or captured by the immunoSEQ multiplex PCR assay. For the multiplex PCR, a mixture combining 60 forward primers for TCR Vbeta segments and 13 reverse primers for TCR Jbeta segments was used. A multiplex PCR assay on genomic DNA amplified the CDR3 region of rearranged TCR beta genes. On the Illumina HiSeq System, the amplified TCR beta libraries were sequenced as 87-base-pair reads. As for the original processing: A later analysis tallied roughly 78 million unique TCR beta chains across the 660 or so repertoires, and about 12 million of those chains were shared by two or more donors. To remove PCR and sequencing errors, raw reads were error-corrected and collapsed into unique sequences using a nearest-neighbor algorithm that merged closely related sequences. CDR3 sequences were aligned to IMGT reference sequences to assign V, D and J gene segments. Each retained sequence needed at least a six-nucleotide match to both a V gene segment and a J gene segment. Rearrangements were called productive when the CDR3 lacked stop codons and stayed in frame with V and J; all others were non-productive. CDR3 was defined according to IMGT convention as the region running from the second conserved V-encoded cysteine to the conserved J-encoded phenylalanine. The earlier analysis of 550 to 650 of the donors excluded any sequence lacking an unambiguous match to a single V gene segment. In an earlier analysis of a few hundred of the donors, V segments were called functional above 56.7% productive rearrangements and were called segregating when the between-donor standard deviation exceeded 5%. A statistical classification framework was developed to diagnose cytomegalovirus status using the catalog of TCR beta chain sequences. A later analysis assigned V and J genes by comparing TCR nucleotide sequences with IMGT/GENE-DB human TR gene sequences. A later analysis assigned CDR3 sequences and most-parsimonious VDJ recombination scenarios with the TCRdist pipeline. A later analysis defined each TCR beta chain by its CDR3 amino acid sequence plus V-gene family, and excluded reads lacking a unique V-gene family. In a later analysis, some 600 highly shared, low-generation-probability nucleotide sequences were removed to address suspected cross-contamination and a sequencing artifact. For each public chain, a later analysis derived a clonal expansion index from normalized ranks of inferred template counts within each repertoire. Generation probabilities in a later analysis came from a VDJ recombination model fitted to out-of-frame rearrangements, and those results were checked against IGoR. In a later analysis, TCR-TCR, TCR-HLA and TCR-CMV co-occurrence was scored with hypergeometric tests, and a repertoire-size bias correction was applied to TCR pairs. To estimate false discovery rates, a later analysis permuted the HLA or CMV assignments 20 times. In a later analysis, co-occurring TCRs were grouped with DBSCAN, and TCRdist sequence similarity was added when clustering was performed within HLA-allele-positive subsets. Co-occurrence clustering excluded repertoires with fewer than 30,000 or more than 120,000 public chains, plus five with anomalous nucleotide sharing. Not all clones reach the TCRdb copy of this immuneACCESS table, which keeps in-frame sequences only. Checked studies attribute under half of the gap to unresolved V genes and leave the rest unexplained. For V, J and clone size, that table is used; D and trimming come from the DNA. The sample table lists roughly 140,000 clones, roughly 70% of them with a count of one. The ten most abundant clones make up around 1.7% of the sample.

CDR3 length: 13 amino acids, cysteine to phenylalanine. Solely the CDR3 DNA is kept, with 39 bases framed from the first base. Trimming leaves V shorter by 3 bases and J shorter by 7 bases, with the junction holding 4 bases beyond the gene matches. Looking up the germline V gene yields CDR1 MGHRA and CDR2 YSYEKL. In its sample, this clone was seen a few times. The antigen it recognizes is unknown. The record has no base qualities; no much larger clone is one base away. The cohort consisted of 650 to 850 healthy bone marrow donors. At the time of sampling, every cohort member was nominally healthy, though immune exposures that went unrecorded were likely present. The donor tested CMV seronegative and was one of the 352 seronegative cohort members. Every donor gave a peripheral blood sample, and the peripheral blood mononuclear cells from that sample were used for TCR beta sequencing. The Qiagen DNeasy Blood Extraction Kit was used to extract genomic DNA from the blood cell samples.

Rearrangement joined TRBV4-1 to TRBJ2-7; TRBD1 matches 9 bases in the middle. Sequencing input: PBMCs. The sequence was collected from a woman aged 35 to 49 in good health and CMV-seronegative. The nucleotide sequence is TGCGCCAGCAGCCACTTGACAGGGGGAGAGCAGTACTTC. Its protein is CASSHLTGGEQYF.